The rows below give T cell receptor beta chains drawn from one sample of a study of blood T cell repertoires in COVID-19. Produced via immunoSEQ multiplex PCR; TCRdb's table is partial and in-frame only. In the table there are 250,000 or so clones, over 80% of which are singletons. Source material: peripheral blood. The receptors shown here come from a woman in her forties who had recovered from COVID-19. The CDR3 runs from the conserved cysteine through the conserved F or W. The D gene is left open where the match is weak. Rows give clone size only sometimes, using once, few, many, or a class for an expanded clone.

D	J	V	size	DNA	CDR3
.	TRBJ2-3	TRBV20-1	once	TGCAGTGCTACCCCCCCGGATACGCAGTATTTT	CSATPPDTQYF
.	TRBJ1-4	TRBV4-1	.	TGCGCCAGCAGCCAAAGCCACAGGGCCACTAATGAAAAACTGTTTTTT	CASSQSHRATNEKLFF
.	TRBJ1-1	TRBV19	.	TGTGCCAGTAGTATCGGGTTGGAGAACACTGAAGCTTTCTTT	CASSIGLENTEAFF
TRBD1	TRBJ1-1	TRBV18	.	TGTGCCAGCTCATTTGGACAGGGTGGGAACACTGAAGCTTTCTTT	CASSFGQGGNTEAFF
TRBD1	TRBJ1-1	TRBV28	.	TGTGCCAGCAGTTTATGGGACAGGGGGCGAACTGAAGCTTTCTTT	CASSLWDRGRTEAFF
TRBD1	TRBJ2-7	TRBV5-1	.	TGCGCCAGCAGCTTAGGGACAGACTCCTACGAGCAGTACTTC	CASSLGTDSYEQYF
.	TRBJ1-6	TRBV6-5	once	TGTGCCAGCAGTTACTCGAGTCAGGGAAATTCACCCCTCCACTTT	CASSYSSQGNSPLHF
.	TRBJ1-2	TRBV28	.	TGTGCCAGCAGTTTACGGGTAGGCTACACCTTC	CASSLRVGYTF
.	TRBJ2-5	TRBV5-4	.	TGTGCCAGCAGCGGACCACCCCGGACTGTCCAAGAGACCCAGTACTTC	CASSGPPRTVQETQYF
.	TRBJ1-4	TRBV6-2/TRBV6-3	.	TGTGCCAGCAGTGACGTCGGGGCAACTAATGAAAAACTGTTTTTT	CASSDVGATNEKLFF
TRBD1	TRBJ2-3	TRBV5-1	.	TGCGCCAGCAGCTCCGGGACAGTAGAAACAGATACGCAGTATTTT	CASSSGTVETDTQYF
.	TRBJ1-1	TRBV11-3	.	TGTGCCACGGGGGAACGAAAGAGGGGGAACACTGAAGCTTTCTTT	CATGERKRGNTEAFF
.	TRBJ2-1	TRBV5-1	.	TGCGCCAGCAGCTTGGGAGGAGGGAGCTCCTACAATGAGCAGTTCTTC	CASSLGGGSSYNEQFF
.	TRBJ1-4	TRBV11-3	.	TGTGCCAGCAGCTTGGGGGGGCGAATGGAAAAGTCTAATGAAAAACTGTTTTTT	CASSLGGRMEKSNEKLFF
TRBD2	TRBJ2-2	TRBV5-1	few	TGCGCCAGCAGCGGAAGCGGGGGGAACACCGGGGAGCTGTTTTTT	CASSGSGGNTGELFF
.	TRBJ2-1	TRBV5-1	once	TGCGCCAGCAGCTTGGAGGTGGGCCCAGCAGGCTACAATGAGCAGTTCTTC	CASSLEVGPAGYNEQFF
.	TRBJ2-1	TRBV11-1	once	TGTGCCAGCAGCTTCGGGAATTACGATGAGCAGTTCTTC	CASSFGNYDEQFF
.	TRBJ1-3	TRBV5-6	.	TGTGCCAGCAGGACCGCAGGGACTGGAAACACCATATATTTT	CASRTAGTGNTIYF
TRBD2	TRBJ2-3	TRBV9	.	TGTGCCAGCAGCGACTCTCCTAGCGGGGGCCCAACCTATACGCAGTATTTT	CASSDSPSGGPTYTQYF
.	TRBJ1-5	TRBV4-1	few	TGCGCCAGCAGCCAAGAGGGGGCAAGTCAGCCCCAGCATTTT	CASSQEGASQPQHF
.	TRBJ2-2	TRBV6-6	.	TGTGCCAGCAGTCCCCCCTACAGGCTCCTTTCTTCCTCCGGGGAGCTGTTTTTT	CASSPPYRLLSSSGELFF
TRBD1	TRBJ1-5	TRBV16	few	TGTGCCAGCAGCGGAGGGGGCCATAGTCAGCCCCAGCATTTT	CASSGGGHSQPQHF
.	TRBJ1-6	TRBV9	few	TGTGCCAGCAGCGTAGAAGGGACTTTTAATTCACCCCTCCACTTT	CASSVEGTFNSPLHF
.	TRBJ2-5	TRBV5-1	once	TGCGCCAGCAGCTCCCCAGGCAGGGAAGAGACCCAGTACTTC	CASSSPGREETQYF
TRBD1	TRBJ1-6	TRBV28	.	TGTGCCAGCAGCCCGACCCAGGGGGCTTCACCCCTCCACTTT	CASSPTQGASPLHF
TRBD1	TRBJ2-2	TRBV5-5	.	TGTGCCAGCAGCTTCGACAGGGACACCGGGGAGCTGTTTTTT	CASSFDRDTGELFF
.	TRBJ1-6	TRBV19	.	TGTGCCAGTAGGAAAGAACAGGGAGATCCTAATTCACCCCTCCACTTT	CASRKEQGDPNSPLHF
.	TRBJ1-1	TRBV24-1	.	TGTGCCACCAGAGACACCCTGAACACTGAAGCTTTCTTT	CATRDTLNTEAFF
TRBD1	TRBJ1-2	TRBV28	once	TGTGCCAGCAACAACAGGGGGACTAACTATGGCTACACCTTC	CASNNRGTNYGYTF
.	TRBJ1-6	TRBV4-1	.	TGCGCCAGCAGCCAAGAACCAGGGAATTCACCCCTCCACTTT	CASSQEPGNSPLHF
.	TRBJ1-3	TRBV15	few	TGTGCCACCAGCAGACCTTTCTCTGGAAACACCATATATTTT	CATSRPFSGNTIYF
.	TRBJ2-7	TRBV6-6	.	TGTGCCAGCAGTTACGGGCAGGACACCTACGAGCAGTACTTC	CASSYGQDTYEQYF
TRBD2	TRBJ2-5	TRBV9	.	TGTGCCAGCAGCGTAGCTAGCGGGGGGTCCTTGGAGACCCAGTACTTC	CASSVASGGSLETQYF
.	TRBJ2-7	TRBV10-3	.	TGTGCCATCAGTGGTTACAGGGTCGAGCAGTACTTC	CAISGYRVEQYF
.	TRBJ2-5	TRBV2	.	TGTGCCAGCAGGGATGACTATACCGGTGAGACCCAGTACTTC	CASRDDYTGETQYF
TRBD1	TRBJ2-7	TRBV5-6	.	TGTGCCAGCAGCTACGGGACAGGGTTGTACGAGCAGTACTTC	CASSYGTGLYEQYF
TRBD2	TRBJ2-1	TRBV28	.	TGTGCCAGCAGTTTCAAGGGACTAGCTGAGTTCTTC	CASSFKGLAEFF